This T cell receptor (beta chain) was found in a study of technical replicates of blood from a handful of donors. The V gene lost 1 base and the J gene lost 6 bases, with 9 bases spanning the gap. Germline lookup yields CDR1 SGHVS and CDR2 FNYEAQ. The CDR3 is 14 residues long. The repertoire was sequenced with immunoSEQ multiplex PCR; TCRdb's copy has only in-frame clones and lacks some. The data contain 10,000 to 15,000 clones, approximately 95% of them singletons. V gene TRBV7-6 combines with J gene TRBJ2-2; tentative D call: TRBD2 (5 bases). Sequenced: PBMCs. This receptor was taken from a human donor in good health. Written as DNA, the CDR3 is TGTGCCAGCAGCTTAGGTCCGGAGGCCGGGGAGCTGTTTTTT. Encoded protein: CASSLGPEAGELFF.